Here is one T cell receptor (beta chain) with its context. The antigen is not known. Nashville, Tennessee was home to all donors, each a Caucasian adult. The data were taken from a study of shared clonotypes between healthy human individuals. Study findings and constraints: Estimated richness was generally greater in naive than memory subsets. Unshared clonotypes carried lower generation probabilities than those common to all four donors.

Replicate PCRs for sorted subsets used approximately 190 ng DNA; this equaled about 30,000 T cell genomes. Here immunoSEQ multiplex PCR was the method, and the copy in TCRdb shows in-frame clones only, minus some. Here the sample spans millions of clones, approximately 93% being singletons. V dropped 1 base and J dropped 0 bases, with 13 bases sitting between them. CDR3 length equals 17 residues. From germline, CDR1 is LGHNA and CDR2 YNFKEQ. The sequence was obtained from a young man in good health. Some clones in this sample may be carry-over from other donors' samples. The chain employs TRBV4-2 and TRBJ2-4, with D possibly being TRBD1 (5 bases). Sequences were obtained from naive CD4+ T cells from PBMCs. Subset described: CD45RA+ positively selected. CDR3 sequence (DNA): TGTGCCAGCAGCCAAGGGTGGCAGGGCGAAGCCAAAAACATTCAGTACTTC. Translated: CASSQGWQGEAKNIQYF.